Listed below are T cell receptor beta chains from one sample, sequenced in a study of regulatory T cells in long-lasting Graves disease. TCRdb redid the calling of the multiplex PCR reads with MiXCR, one entry per CDR3 protein. The table lists 550,000 to 700,000 distinct CDR3 sequences, more than 15% of them singletons. These data were likewise used in another study, on T cells in Graves' hyperthyroidism and ophthalmopathy.

The sequencing used peripheral blood mononuclear cells (PBMCs), collected at new diagnosis, from a patient treated with antithyroid drugs. These receptors were taken from a man aged 18 to 35 with Graves disease. Each CDR3 is given with its conserved first and last residue. A D gene is named only where the DNA matches it firmly. Size is stated for part of the rows, as once, few or many counts, or as a class when the clone is expanded.

TRBJ2-7,TRBV7-8,many,TRBD2,CASSLEAGLGLNEQYF,TGTGCCAGCAGCTTAGAAGCGGGACTAGGTTTAAACGAGCAGTACTTC
TRBJ2-5,TRBV18,few,.,CASSPQEETQYF,TGTGCCAGCTCACCACAGGAAGAGACCCAGTACTTC
TRBJ2-7,TRBV12-3/TRBV12-4,many,.,CASSLNGAYEQYF,TGTGCCAGCAGTTTGAACGGAGCCTACGAGCAGTACTTC
TRBJ2-1,TRBV5-1,many,TRBD2,CASSLSLAGGSGNEQFF,TGCGCCAGCAGCTTGTCGCTAGCGGGAGGTTCCGGCAATGAGCAGTTCTTC
TRBJ1-2,TRBV27,many,.,CASKKTVDLLGYGYTF,TGTGCCAGCAAAAAGACAGTAGATCTTCTCGGCTATGGCTACACCTTC
TRBJ2-7,TRBV19,.,.,CASSINRGGEQYF,TGTGCCAGTAGTATAAACAGAGGAGGCGAGCAGTACTTC
TRBJ1-1,TRBV5-1,few,.,CASSFGINRVLNTEAFF,TGCGCCAGCAGCTTCGGGATCAATAGGGTTTTGAACACTGAAGCTTTCTTT
TRBJ2-5,TRBV7-9,few,TRBD1,CASSPTPGQFQETQYF,TGTGCCAGCAGCCCGACTCCGGGACAGTTTCAAGAGACCCAGTACTTC
TRBJ2-7,TRBV20-1,many,.,CSASGFGRSSYEQYF,TGCAGTGCTAGTGGGTTCGGGAGATCCTCCTACGAGCAGTACTTC
TRBJ2-3,TRBV28,many,.,CASSLWAGSTDTQYF,TGTGCCAGCAGTTTATGGGCAGGTAGTACAGATACGCAGTATTTT
TRBJ2-1,TRBV6-2/TRBV6-3,.,TRBD2,CASSLTSEGGHEQFF,TGTGCCAGCAGCCTGACTAGCGAGGGAGGACATGAGCAGTTCTTC
TRBJ2-5,TRBV28,few,.,CASSLEGNQETQYF,TGTGCCAGCAGTTTAGAGGGGAACCAAGAGACCCAGTACTTC
TRBJ2-7,TRBV6-1,many,.,CASFQPGSSYEQYF,TGTGCCAGCTTCCAACCAGGAAGCTCCTACGAGCAGTACTTC
TRBJ2-7,TRBV12-3/TRBV12-4,few,TRBD1,CASNLRSGTEAVEQYF,TGTGCCAGCAATTTACGATCCGGGACAGAGGCGGTGGAGCAGTACTTC
TRBJ2-7,TRBV12-3/TRBV12-4,.,.,CAVSSGYEQYF,TGTGCGGTTTCATCGGGGTACGAGCAGTACTTC
TRBJ2-5,TRBV5-1,many,.,CASSPGGRSLFEETQYF,TGCGCCAGCAGCCCAGGCGGCAGATCGCTATTTGAAGAGACCCAGTACTTC
TRBJ1-2,TRBV27,many,TRBD1,CASSSIRDSRLYSYTF,TGTGCCAGCAGTTCAATCCGGGACAGCAGGCTTTATAGCTACACCTTC
TRBJ2-3,TRBV20-1,many,.,CSARKLLIDTDTQYF,TGCAGTGCTAGGAAACTTCTAATCGACACAGATACGCAGTATTTT
TRBJ2-7,TRBV5-6,few,.,CASSLYLEGLSYEQYF,TGTGCCAGCAGCTTGTACCTGGAGGGCCTCTCCTACGAGCAGTACTTC